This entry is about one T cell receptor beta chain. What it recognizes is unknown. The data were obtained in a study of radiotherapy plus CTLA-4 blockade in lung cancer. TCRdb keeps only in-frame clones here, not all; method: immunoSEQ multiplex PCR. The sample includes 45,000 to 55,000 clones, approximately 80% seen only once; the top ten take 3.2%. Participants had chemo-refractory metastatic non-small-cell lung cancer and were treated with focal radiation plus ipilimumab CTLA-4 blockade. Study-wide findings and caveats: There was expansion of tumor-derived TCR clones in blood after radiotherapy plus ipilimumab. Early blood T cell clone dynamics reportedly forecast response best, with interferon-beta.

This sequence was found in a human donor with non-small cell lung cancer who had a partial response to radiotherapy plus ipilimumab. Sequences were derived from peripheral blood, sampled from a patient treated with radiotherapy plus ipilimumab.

The CDR3 reads CASSLLASGSDTQYF. DNA for the CDR3: TGTGCCAGCAGCTTACTTGCTAGCGGTTCGGATACGCAGTATTTT. This rearrangement joins TRBV5-4 to TRBJ2-3, with TRBD2 identical over 7 bases. CDR3 length: 15 amino acids. The V gene's germline CDR1 is SGHNT and CDR2 YYREEE (reference sequence). J lost 6 bases, V lost 2 bases, and 9 bases had no gene match.